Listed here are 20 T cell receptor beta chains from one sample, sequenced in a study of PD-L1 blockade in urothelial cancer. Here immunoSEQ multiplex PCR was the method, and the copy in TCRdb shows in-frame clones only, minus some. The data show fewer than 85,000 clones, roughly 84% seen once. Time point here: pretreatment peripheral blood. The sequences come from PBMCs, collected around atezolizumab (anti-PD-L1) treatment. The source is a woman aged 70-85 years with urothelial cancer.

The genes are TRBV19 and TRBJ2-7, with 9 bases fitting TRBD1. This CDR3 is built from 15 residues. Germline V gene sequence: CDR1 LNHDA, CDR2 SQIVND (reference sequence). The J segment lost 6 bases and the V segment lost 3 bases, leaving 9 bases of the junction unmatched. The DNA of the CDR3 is TGTGCCAGTAGTATCGAGACAGGGGGAGGTAGCGAGCAGTACTTC. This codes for CASSIETGGGSEQYF.

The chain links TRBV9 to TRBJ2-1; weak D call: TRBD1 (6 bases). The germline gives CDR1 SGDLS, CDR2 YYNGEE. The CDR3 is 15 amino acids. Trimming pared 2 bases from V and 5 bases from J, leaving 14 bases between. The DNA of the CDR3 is TGTGCCAGCAGCGTCCGGGACACCCCTCACAATGAGCAGTTCTTC. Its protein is CASSVRDTPHNEQFF.

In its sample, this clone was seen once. The CDR3 DNA follows: TGTGCCAGCAAGCCTAGCGGGATGGGGGAGCTGTTTTTT. Its protein is CASKPSGMGELFF. The V and J genes are TRBV27 and TRBJ2-2; 9 bases fit TRBD2. With 7 bases clipped from V and 8 bases from J, the junction kept 5 bases outside the gene matches. The CDR3 is 13 residues long. Germline CDR1 reads MNHEY; CDR2 reads SMNVEV (reference sequence).

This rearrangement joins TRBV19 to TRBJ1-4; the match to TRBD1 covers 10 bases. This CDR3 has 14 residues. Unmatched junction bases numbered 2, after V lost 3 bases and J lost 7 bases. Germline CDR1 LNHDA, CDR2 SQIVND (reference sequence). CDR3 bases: TGTGCCAGTAGTATCGGGACAGGGGTTGAAAAACTGTTTTTT. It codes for CASSIGTGVEKLFF.

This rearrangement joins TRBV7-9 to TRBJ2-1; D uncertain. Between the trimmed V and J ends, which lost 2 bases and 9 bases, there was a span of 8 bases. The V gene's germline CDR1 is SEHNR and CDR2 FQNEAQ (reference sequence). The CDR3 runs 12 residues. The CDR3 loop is CASSLNQAEQFF. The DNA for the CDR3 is TGTGCCAGCAGCTTAAACCAGGCTGAGCAGTTCTTC.

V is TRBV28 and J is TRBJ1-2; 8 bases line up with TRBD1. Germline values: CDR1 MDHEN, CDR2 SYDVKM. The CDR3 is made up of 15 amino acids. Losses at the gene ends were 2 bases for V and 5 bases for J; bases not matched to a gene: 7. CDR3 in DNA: TGTGCCAGCAGTTTAACGACCGACAGGGGATATGGCTACACCTTC. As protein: CASSLTTDRGYGYTF.

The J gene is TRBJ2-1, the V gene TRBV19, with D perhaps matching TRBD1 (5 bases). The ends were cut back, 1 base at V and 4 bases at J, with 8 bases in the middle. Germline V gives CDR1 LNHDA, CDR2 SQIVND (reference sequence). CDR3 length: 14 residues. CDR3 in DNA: TGTGCCAGTAGTATAGCCACAGGTTACAATGAGCAGTTCTTC. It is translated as CASSIATGYNEQFF.

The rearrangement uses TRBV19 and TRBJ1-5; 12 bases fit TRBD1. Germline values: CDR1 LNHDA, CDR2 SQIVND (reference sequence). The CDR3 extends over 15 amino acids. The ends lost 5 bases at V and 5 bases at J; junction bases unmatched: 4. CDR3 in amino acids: CASSGTGGWDQPQHF. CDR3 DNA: TGTGCCAGTAGTGGGACAGGGGGCTGGGATCAGCCCCAGCATTTT.

CDR3 nucleotide sequence: TGTGCCAGCAGCTTAGTGATCTCGGGGGTCCGGGAGCAGTACTTC. The encoded protein is CASSLVISGVREQYF. This chain uses TRBV7-2 with TRBJ2-7, with a possible D match to TRBD2 (6 bases). There are 15 residues in the CDR3. Per the germline V gene, CDR1 is SGHTA and CDR2 is FQGNSA. Trimming removed 1 base at V and 7 bases at J, with 17 bases between.

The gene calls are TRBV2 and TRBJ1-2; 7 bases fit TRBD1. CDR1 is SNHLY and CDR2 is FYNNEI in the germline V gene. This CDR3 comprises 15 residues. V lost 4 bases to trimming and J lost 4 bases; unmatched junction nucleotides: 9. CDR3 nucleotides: TGTGCCAGCAGTGTAGGGGACAGTTCCTTCTATGGCTACACCTTC. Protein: CASSVGDSSFYGYTF.

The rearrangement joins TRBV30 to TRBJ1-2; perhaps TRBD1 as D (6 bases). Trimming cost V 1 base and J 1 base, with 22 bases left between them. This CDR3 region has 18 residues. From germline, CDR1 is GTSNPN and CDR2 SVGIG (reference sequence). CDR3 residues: CAWSARSTGIWGNYGYTF. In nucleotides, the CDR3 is TGTGCCTGGAGTGCGAGATCAACAGGGATTTGGGGTAACTATGGCTACACCTTC.

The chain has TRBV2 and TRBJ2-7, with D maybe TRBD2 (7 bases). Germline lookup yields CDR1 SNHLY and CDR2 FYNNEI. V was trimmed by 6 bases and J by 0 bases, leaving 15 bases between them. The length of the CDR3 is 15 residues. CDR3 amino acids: CASREQGGFSYEQYF. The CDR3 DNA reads TGTGCCAGCAGGGAACAGGGAGGGTTCTCCTACGAGCAGTACTTC.

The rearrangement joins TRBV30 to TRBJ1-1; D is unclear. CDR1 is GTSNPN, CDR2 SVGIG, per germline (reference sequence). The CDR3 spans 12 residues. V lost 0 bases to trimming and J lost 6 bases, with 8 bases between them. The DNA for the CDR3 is TGTGCCTGGAGTGTATTTCGGGCTGAAGCTTTCTTT. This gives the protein CAWSVFRAEAFF.

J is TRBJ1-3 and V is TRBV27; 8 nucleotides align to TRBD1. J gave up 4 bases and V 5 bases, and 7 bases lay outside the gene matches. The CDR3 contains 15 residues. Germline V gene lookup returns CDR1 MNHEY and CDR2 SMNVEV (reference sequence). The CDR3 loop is CASSGTRGRGNTIYF. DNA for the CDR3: TGTGCCAGCAGTGGGACCAGGGGGCGCGGAAACACCATATATTTT.

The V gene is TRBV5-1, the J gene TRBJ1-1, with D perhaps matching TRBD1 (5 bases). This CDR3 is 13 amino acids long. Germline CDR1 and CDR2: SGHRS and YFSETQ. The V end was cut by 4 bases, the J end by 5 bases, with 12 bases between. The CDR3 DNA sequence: TGCGCCAGCAGCCCCCATGGGGGGACTGAAGCTTTCTTT. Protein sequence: CASSPHGGTEAFF.

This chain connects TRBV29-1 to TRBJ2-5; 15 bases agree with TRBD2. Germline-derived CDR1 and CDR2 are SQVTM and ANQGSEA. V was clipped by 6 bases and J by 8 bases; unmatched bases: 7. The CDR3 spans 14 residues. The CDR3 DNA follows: TGCAGCGTAGAACCGGGACTAGCGGGGGGAACCCAGTACTTC. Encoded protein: CSVEPGLAGGTQYF. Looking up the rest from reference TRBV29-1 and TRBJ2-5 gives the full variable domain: SAVISQKPSRDICQRGTSLTIQCQVDSQVTMMFWYRQQPGQSLTLIATANQGSEATYESGFVIDKFPISRPNLTFSTLTVSNMSPEDSSIYLCSVEPGLAGGTQYFGPGTRLLVL.

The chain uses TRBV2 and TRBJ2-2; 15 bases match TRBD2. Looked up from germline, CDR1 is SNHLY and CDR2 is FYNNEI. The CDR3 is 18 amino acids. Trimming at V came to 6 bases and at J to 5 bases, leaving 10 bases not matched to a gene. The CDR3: CASSPGLAGGVPTGELFF. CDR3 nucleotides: TGTGCCAGCAGCCCGGGACTAGCGGGAGGAGTCCCGACCGGGGAGCTGTTTTTT.

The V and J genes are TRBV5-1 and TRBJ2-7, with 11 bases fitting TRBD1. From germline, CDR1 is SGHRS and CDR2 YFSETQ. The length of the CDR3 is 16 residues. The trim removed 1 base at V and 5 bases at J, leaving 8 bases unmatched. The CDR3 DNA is TGCGCCAGCAGCTTGATTCAACCGGGACAGGGGGACGAGCAGTACTTC. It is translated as CASSLIQPGQGDEQYF.

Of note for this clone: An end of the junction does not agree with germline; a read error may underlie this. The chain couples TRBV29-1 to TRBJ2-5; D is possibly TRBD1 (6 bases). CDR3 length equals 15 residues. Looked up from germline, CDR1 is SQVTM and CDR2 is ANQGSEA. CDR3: CSVQGRQARQGTQYF. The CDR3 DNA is TGCAGCGTCCAGGGACGACAGGCCAGACAAGGGACCCAGTACTTC.

CDR3 loop: CASSSGTSGGQETQYF. CDR3 nucleotide sequence: TGTGCCAGCAGCTCCGGGACTAGCGGGGGGCAAGAGACCCAGTACTTC. This chain joins TRBV7-2 and TRBJ2-5; 15 nucleotides line up with TRBD2. V trimming: 4 bases; J trimming: 2 bases; junction bases outside the gene matches: 2. Germline V gene sequence: CDR1 SGHTA, CDR2 FQGNSA. The CDR3 consists of 16 residues.